The rows below give T cell receptor beta chains drawn from one sample of a study of regulatory T cells in long-lasting Graves disease. A single record per CDR3 protein comes from TCRdb applying MiXCR to the multiplex PCR reads. Here the sample spans about 210,000 distinct CDR3 sequences, approximately 19% being singletons. These data are also associated with another study on T cells in Graves' hyperthyroidism and ophthalmopathy.

The sequences come from peripheral blood mononuclear cells (PBMCs), collected at new diagnosis, from a patient treated with antithyroid drugs. The source of these receptors is a young woman with Graves disease. Both conserved end residues are part of each CDR3. The D gene is left open where the match is weak. The size of a clone is reported for some rows only, either as once, few or many, or as a class for expanded clones.

v_call: TRBV28
clone_size: many
j_call: TRBJ1-6
d_call: .
cdr3_aa: CASRPHIRETLNSPLHF
cdr3_nt: TGTGCCAGCAGGCCCCACATCCGGGAAACCCTAAATTCACCCCTCCACTTT

v_call: TRBV7-8
clone_size: many
j_call: TRBJ2-2
d_call: .
cdr3_aa: CASSLNTPTGELFF
cdr3_nt: TGTGCCAGCAGCTTAAATACTCCCACCGGGGAGCTGTTTTTT

v_call: TRBV28
clone_size: .
j_call: TRBJ2-6
d_call: TRBD1
cdr3_aa: CASSSGTGFSGANVLTF
cdr3_nt: TGTGCCAGCAGCTCCGGGACAGGGTTCTCTGGGGCCAACGTCCTGACTTTC

v_call: TRBV7-2
clone_size: .
j_call: TRBJ1-2
d_call: TRBD1
cdr3_aa: CASSITRQGAEGYTF
cdr3_nt: TGTGCCAGCAGCATCACCCGACAGGGGGCGGAGGGCTACACCTTC

v_call: TRBV7-8
clone_size: many
j_call: TRBJ2-7
d_call: TRBD2
cdr3_aa: CASSLEAGGSYEQYF
cdr3_nt: TGTGCCAGCAGCTTAGAGGCGGGGGGTTCCTACGAGCAGTACTTC

v_call: TRBV3-1
clone_size: few
j_call: TRBJ2-1
d_call: .
cdr3_aa: CASSPAISRSYNEQFF
cdr3_nt: TGTGCCAGCAGCCCGGCAATTAGCCGGTCCTACAATGAGCAGTTCTTC

v_call: TRBV6-1
clone_size: many
j_call: TRBJ1-1
d_call: TRBD1
cdr3_aa: CASQRPGTGPSTFF
cdr3_nt: TGTGCCAGCCAACGACCAGGGACAGGGCCTTCAACTTTCTTT

v_call: TRBV4-1
clone_size: .
j_call: TRBJ1-1
d_call: .
cdr3_aa: CASSHFSGQGAFF
cdr3_nt: TGCGCCAGCAGCCATTTCTCCGGGCAGGGAGCTTTCTTT

v_call: TRBV7-8
clone_size: many
j_call: TRBJ1-4
d_call: .
cdr3_aa: CASSLAINEKLFF
cdr3_nt: TGTGCCAGCAGCTTAGCGATTAATGAAAAACTGTTTTTT

v_call: TRBV7-9
clone_size: many
j_call: TRBJ2-3
d_call: TRBD2
cdr3_aa: CASSQGTSGGAGRPTDTQYF
cdr3_nt: TGTGCCAGCAGCCAGGGGACTAGCGGGGGGGCCGGGAGGCCCACAGATACGCAGTATTTT

v_call: TRBV11-3
clone_size: .
j_call: TRBJ2-5
d_call: .
cdr3_aa: CASRRDRHETQYF
cdr3_nt: TGTGCCAGCCGCCGGGACCGACACGAGACCCAGTACTTC

v_call: TRBV6-9
clone_size: many
j_call: TRBJ2-5
d_call: TRBD1
cdr3_aa: CASSYHNLPGQQETQYF
cdr3_nt: TGTGCCAGCAGTTACCACAATCTGCCGGGACAGCAAGAGACCCAGTACTTC

v_call: TRBV3-1
clone_size: many
j_call: TRBJ1-5
d_call: .
cdr3_aa: CASSQAGVNQPQHF
cdr3_nt: TGTGCCAGCAGCCAAGCAGGGGTTAATCAGCCCCAGCATTTT

v_call: TRBV6-1
clone_size: many
j_call: TRBJ2-7
d_call: TRBD2
cdr3_aa: CASSRRLADEQYF
cdr3_nt: TGTGCCAGCAGCCGTAGACTAGCGGACGAGCAGTACTTC

v_call: TRBV19
clone_size: many
j_call: TRBJ2-5
d_call: .
cdr3_aa: CASSPYAAGETQYF
cdr3_nt: TGTGCCAGTAGTCCTTACGCCGCCGGGGAGACCCAGTACTTC

v_call: TRBV30
clone_size: many
j_call: TRBJ1-1
d_call: .
cdr3_aa: CAWARTVMNTEAFF
cdr3_nt: TGTGCCTGGGCCCGGACAGTCATGAACACTGAAGCTTTCTTT

v_call: TRBV7-9
clone_size: many
j_call: TRBJ1-4
d_call: .
cdr3_aa: CASSFTGSNEKLFF
cdr3_nt: TGTGCCAGCAGCTTTACGGGGTCTAATGAAAAACTGTTTTTT

v_call: TRBV7-9
clone_size: many
j_call: TRBJ2-1
d_call: TRBD1
cdr3_aa: CASSSLTGTGVSNEQFF
cdr3_nt: TGTGCCAGCAGCTCGTTAACCGGGACAGGGGTTAGCAATGAGCAGTTCTTC

v_call: TRBV12-3/TRBV12-4
clone_size: many
j_call: TRBJ1-6
d_call: TRBD1
cdr3_aa: CASSLQGGNSPLHF
cdr3_nt: TGTGCCAGCAGTTTACAGGGGGGTAATTCACCCCTCCACTTT

v_call: TRBV7-9
clone_size: many
j_call: TRBJ2-7
d_call: TRBD1
cdr3_aa: CASSREGQGYYEQYF
cdr3_nt: TGTGCCAGCAGCCGCGAAGGACAGGGCTACTACGAGCAGTACTTC

v_call: TRBV30
clone_size: many
j_call: TRBJ1-4
d_call: TRBD1
cdr3_aa: CAWSGGTGIKLFF
cdr3_nt: TGTGCCTGGAGTGGAGGGACAGGGATAAAACTGTTTTTT

v_call: TRBV20-1
clone_size: .
j_call: TRBJ1-5
d_call: TRBD1
cdr3_aa: CSAGSQGVGGDQPQHF
cdr3_nt: TGCAGTGCTGGATCCCAGGGGGTTGGCGGCGATCAGCCCCAGCATTTT

v_call: TRBV3-1
clone_size: .
j_call: TRBJ2-6
d_call: TRBD2
cdr3_aa: CARSQAGLAFSGATVLTF
cdr3_nt: TGTGCCCGCAGCCAGGCGGGACTAGCGTTCAGTGGGGCCACCGTCCTGACTTTC

v_call: TRBV28
clone_size: many
j_call: TRBJ2-3
d_call: .
cdr3_aa: CASTPRGISTDTQYF
cdr3_nt: TGTGCCAGCACCCCCCGGGGGATAAGCACAGATACGCAGTATTTT

v_call: TRBV2
clone_size: many
j_call: TRBJ2-1
d_call: .
cdr3_aa: CASRDSTTINEQFF
cdr3_nt: TGTGCCAGCCGAGACAGTACAACGATCAATGAGCAGTTCTTC

v_call: TRBV3-1
clone_size: many
j_call: TRBJ1-3
d_call: .
cdr3_aa: CASSQDGRGRNSGNTIYF
cdr3_nt: TGTGCCAGCAGCCAAGATGGGCGGGGACGGAACTCTGGAAACACCATATATTTT

v_call: TRBV12-3/TRBV12-4
clone_size: many
j_call: TRBJ1-3
d_call: .
cdr3_aa: CASSFYGGTGNTIYF
cdr3_nt: TGTGCCAGCAGTTTTTACGGGGGTACCGGAAACACCATATATTTT

v_call: TRBV27
clone_size: many
j_call: TRBJ1-5
d_call: .
cdr3_aa: CASTRSGGSGNQPQHF
cdr3_nt: TGTGCCAGCACCCGTAGTGGGGGGTCTGGCAATCAGCCCCAGCATTTT

v_call: TRBV3-1
clone_size: many
j_call: TRBJ1-4
d_call: TRBD1
cdr3_aa: CASSQGTGHEKLFF
cdr3_nt: TGTGCCAGCAGCCAAGGGACAGGGCACGAAAAACTGTTTTTT

v_call: TRBV5-5
clone_size: .
j_call: TRBJ2-5
d_call: TRBD2
cdr3_aa: CASSVGLAGSYQETQYF
cdr3_nt: TGTGCCAGCAGCGTGGGACTAGCGGGATCGTACCAAGAGACCCAGTACTTC

v_call: TRBV20-1
clone_size: many
j_call: TRBJ2-1
d_call: TRBD1
cdr3_aa: CSAAGTGSYNEQFF
cdr3_nt: TGCAGTGCGGCCGGGACAGGGTCTTACAATGAGCAGTTCTTC

v_call: TRBV18
clone_size: few
j_call: TRBJ2-3
d_call: TRBD2
cdr3_aa: CASSPLKREVDTQYF
cdr3_nt: TGTGCCAGCTCACCATTAAAGCGGGAGGTGGATACGCAGTATTTT

v_call: TRBV6-1
clone_size: many
j_call: TRBJ2-7
d_call: .
cdr3_aa: CASKDTRSYEQYF
cdr3_nt: TGTGCCAGCAAAGACACCCGCTCCTACGAGCAGTACTTC

v_call: TRBV6-1
clone_size: many
j_call: TRBJ2-3
d_call: TRBD2
cdr3_aa: CASRGLAGTDTQYF
cdr3_nt: TGTGCCAGCCGTGGGCTAGCGGGCACAGATACGCAGTATTTT

v_call: TRBV2
clone_size: .
j_call: TRBJ2-3
d_call: .
cdr3_aa: CASSEALNPSDTQYF
cdr3_nt: TGTGCCAGCAGTGAAGCCCTGAACCCCTCTGATACGCAGTATTTT

v_call: TRBV12-3/TRBV12-4
clone_size: many
j_call: TRBJ2-7
d_call: .
cdr3_aa: CASSSQEGSGPYEQYF
cdr3_nt: TGTGCCAGCAGCAGCCAAGAAGGGAGTGGCCCCTACGAGCAGTACTTC

v_call: TRBV5-1
clone_size: many
j_call: TRBJ1-2
d_call: .
cdr3_aa: CASSLGDIPSGYTF
cdr3_nt: TGCGCCAGCAGCTTGGGGGACATTCCCTCTGGCTACACCTTC

v_call: TRBV6-1
clone_size: .
j_call: TRBJ1-2
d_call: .
cdr3_aa: CASSPTDRTGDGYTF
cdr3_nt: TGTGCCAGCAGTCCAACCGACCGGACCGGGGATGGCTACACCTTC

v_call: TRBV5-6
clone_size: .
j_call: TRBJ2-1
d_call: TRBD2
cdr3_aa: CASSFRAGAYNEQFF
cdr3_nt: TGTGCCAGCAGCTTCCGAGCGGGGGCCTACAATGAGCAGTTCTTC

v_call: TRBV20-1
clone_size: many
j_call: TRBJ1-6
d_call: .
cdr3_aa: CSARSRGSNSPLHF
cdr3_nt: TGCAGTGCTAGAAGCCGGGGGAGCAATTCACCCCTCCACTTT

v_call: TRBV2
clone_size: many
j_call: TRBJ1-4
d_call: .
cdr3_aa: CASNRDTHSREKLFF
cdr3_nt: TGTGCCAGCAACCGGGACACCCATTCTAGGGAAAAACTGTTTTTT

v_call: TRBV3-1
clone_size: many
j_call: TRBJ1-5
d_call: .
cdr3_aa: CASSQDPPPSNQPQHF
cdr3_nt: TGTGCCAGCAGCCAGGACCCGCCGCCCAGCAATCAGCCCCAGCATTTT

v_call: TRBV6-5
clone_size: many
j_call: TRBJ1-5
d_call: .
cdr3_aa: CASSYQGQPQHF
cdr3_nt: TGTGCCAGCAGTTACCAGGGGCAGCCCCAGCATTTT

v_call: TRBV2
clone_size: .
j_call: TRBJ1-3
d_call: .
cdr3_aa: CASSADPLENTIYF
cdr3_nt: TGTGCCAGCAGTGCTGACCCTCTGGAAAACACCATATATTTT

v_call: TRBV11-1
clone_size: many
j_call: TRBJ1-1
d_call: TRBD1
cdr3_aa: CASSNRYRGNTEAFF
cdr3_nt: TGTGCCAGCAGCAATCGCTACAGGGGGAACACTGAAGCTTTCTTT

v_call: TRBV11-2
clone_size: many
j_call: TRBJ2-5
d_call: .
cdr3_aa: CASRPTGTTQETQYF
cdr3_nt: TGTGCCAGCAGGCCTACCGGGACGACCCAAGAGACCCAGTACTTC

v_call: TRBV12-3/TRBV12-4
clone_size: many
j_call: TRBJ1-3
d_call: .
cdr3_aa: CASSPGRNRAGNTIYF
cdr3_nt: TGTGCCAGCAGCCCCGGCCGGAACAGGGCTGGAAACACCATATATTTT

v_call: TRBV20-1
clone_size: many
j_call: TRBJ2-7
d_call: TRBD1
cdr3_aa: CSARVPTGGRYEQYF
cdr3_nt: TGCAGTGCTAGAGTCCCGACAGGGGGCAGGTACGAGCAGTACTTC

v_call: TRBV24-1
clone_size: many
j_call: TRBJ2-1
d_call: .
cdr3_aa: CATSDPAVGGSSYNEQFF
cdr3_nt: TGTGCCACCAGTGATCCTGCGGTTGGAGGGAGCTCCTACAATGAGCAGTTCTTC

v_call: TRBV18
clone_size: few
j_call: TRBJ2-5
d_call: .
cdr3_aa: CASQIITGSQETQYF
cdr3_nt: TGTGCCAGCCAAATAATTACCGGGAGTCAAGAGACCCAGTACTTC

v_call: TRBV28
clone_size: few
j_call: TRBJ2-7
d_call: TRBD2
cdr3_aa: CASRASGNFYEQYF
cdr3_nt: TGTGCCAGCAGAGCTAGCGGGAATTTCTACGAGCAGTACTTC

v_call: TRBV28
clone_size: .
j_call: TRBJ1-1
d_call: TRBD1
cdr3_aa: CASTSTPGTGGTEAFF
cdr3_nt: TGTGCCAGCACCTCAACTCCCGGGACAGGGGGCACTGAAGCTTTCTTT

v_call: TRBV24-1
clone_size: many
j_call: TRBJ2-1
d_call: TRBD1
cdr3_aa: CATSDPAGQGAGEQFF
cdr3_nt: TGTGCCACCAGTGATCCAGCGGGACAGGGGGCAGGTGAGCAGTTCTTC

v_call: TRBV3-1
clone_size: many
j_call: TRBJ1-1
d_call: .
cdr3_aa: CASSQERGTEAFF
cdr3_nt: TGTGCCAGCAGCCAAGAGAGGGGCACTGAAGCTTTCTTT

v_call: TRBV27
clone_size: .
j_call: TRBJ1-1
d_call: .
cdr3_aa: CASSWGRRSTEAFF
cdr3_nt: TGTGCCAGCAGCTGGGGGCGGCGAAGCACTGAAGCTTTCTTT

v_call: TRBV27
clone_size: many
j_call: TRBJ2-1
d_call: TRBD2
cdr3_aa: CASSAGTSGNNEQFF
cdr3_nt: TGTGCCAGCAGCGCTGGGACTAGCGGAAACAATGAGCAGTTCTTC

v_call: TRBV2
clone_size: .
j_call: TRBJ2-7
d_call: TRBD2
cdr3_aa: CASSGLAGVFPSYEQYF
cdr3_nt: TGTGCCAGCAGTGGACTAGCGGGGGTCTTTCCCTCCTACGAGCAGTACTTC

v_call: TRBV11-2
clone_size: many
j_call: TRBJ2-1
d_call: .
cdr3_aa: CASSLATAGTEADFF
cdr3_nt: TGTGCCAGCAGCTTAGCCACCGCAGGGACGGAGGCGGATTTCTTC